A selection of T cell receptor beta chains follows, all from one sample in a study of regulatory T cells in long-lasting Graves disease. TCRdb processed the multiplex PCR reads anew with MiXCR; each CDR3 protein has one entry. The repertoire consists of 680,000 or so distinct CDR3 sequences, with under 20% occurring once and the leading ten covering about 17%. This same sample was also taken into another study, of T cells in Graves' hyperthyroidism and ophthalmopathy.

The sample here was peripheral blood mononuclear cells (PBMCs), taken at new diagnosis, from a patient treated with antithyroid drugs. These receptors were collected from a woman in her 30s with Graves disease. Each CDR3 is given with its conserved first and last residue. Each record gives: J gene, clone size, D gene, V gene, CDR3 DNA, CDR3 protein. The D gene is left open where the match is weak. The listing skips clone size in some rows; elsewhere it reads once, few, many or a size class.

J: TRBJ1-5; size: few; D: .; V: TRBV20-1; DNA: TGCAGTGCTTCTTTAATGCCGGGGTTGAATAGCAATCAGCCCCAGCATTTT; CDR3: CSASLMPGLNSNQPQHF
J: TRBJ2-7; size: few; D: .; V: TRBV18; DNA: TGTGCCAGCTCACCAATGGCGGGACATCGCTACGAGCAGTACTTC; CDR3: CASSPMAGHRYEQYF
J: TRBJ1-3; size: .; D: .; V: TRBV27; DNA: TGTGCCAGCAGTTTTAAAGGGTTCCCTGGAAACACCATATATTTT; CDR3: CASSFKGFPGNTIYF
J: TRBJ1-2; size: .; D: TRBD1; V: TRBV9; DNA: TGTGCCAGCAGCGTAGCTCCCGGACAGGGTAGTAACTATGGCTACACCTTC; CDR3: CASSVAPGQGSNYGYTF
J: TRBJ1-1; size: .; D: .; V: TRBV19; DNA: TGTGCCAGTAGTCTCGGGGTGGAGGGGACTGAAGCTTTCTTT; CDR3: CASSLGVEGTEAFF
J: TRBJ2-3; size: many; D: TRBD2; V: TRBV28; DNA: TGTGCCAGCAGCCCACTAGCGGGGGCCGGGGTTACGCAGTATTTT; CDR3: CASSPLAGAGVTQYF
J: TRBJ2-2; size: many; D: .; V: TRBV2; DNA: TGTGCCAGCAGTGCAAGGACAGCCGACACCGGGGAGCTGTTTTTT; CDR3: CASSARTADTGELFF
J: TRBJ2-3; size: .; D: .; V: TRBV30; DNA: TGTGCCTGGAGTGTAGCAGTTTCTAGTATTGGCGCAGATACGCAGTATTTT; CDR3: CAWSVAVSSIGADTQYF
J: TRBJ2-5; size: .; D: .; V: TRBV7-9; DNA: TGTGCCAGCAGTCCTTACAATGGGGAAGAGACCCAGTACTTC; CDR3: CASSPYNGEETQYF
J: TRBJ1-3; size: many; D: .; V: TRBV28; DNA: TGTGCCAGCAGGTTGGGATTTTCTGGAAACACCATATATTTT; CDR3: CASRLGFSGNTIYF
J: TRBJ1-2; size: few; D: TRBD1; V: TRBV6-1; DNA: TGTGCCAGCATCCGGGACAGGGTGAGAGGCTACACCTTC; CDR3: CASIRDRVRGYTF
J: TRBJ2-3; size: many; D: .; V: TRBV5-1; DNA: TGCGCCAGCGGGATGACCCCCACAGATACGCAGTATTTT; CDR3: CASGMTPTDTQYF
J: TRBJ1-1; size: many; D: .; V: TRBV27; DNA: TGTGCCAGCTTGGTAGGGAACACTGAAGCTTTCTTT; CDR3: CASLVGNTEAFF
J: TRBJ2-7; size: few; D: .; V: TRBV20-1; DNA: TGCAGTGCTTATTCGTCGGCGGACGGAGAGCAGTACTTC; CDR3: CSAYSSADGEQYF
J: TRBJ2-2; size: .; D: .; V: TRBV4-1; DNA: TGCGCCAGCAGCCAAGATCCAGAGCGAACCGGGGAGCTGTTTTTT; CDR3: CASSQDPERTGELFF
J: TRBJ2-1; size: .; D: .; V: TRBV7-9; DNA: TGTGCCAGCGAAGGGCTCTCATCCCGCAATGAGCAGTTCTTC; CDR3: CASEGLSSRNEQFF
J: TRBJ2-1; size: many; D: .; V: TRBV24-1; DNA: TGTGCCACCAGTCCTCGACGGCGGGCAGACGCATACAATGAGCAGTTCTTC; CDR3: CATSPRRRADAYNEQFF
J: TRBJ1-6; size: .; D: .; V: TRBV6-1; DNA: TGTGCCAGCAGTCAGGGCGAGGGTAACACCCTCCACTTT; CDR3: CASSQGEGNTLHF
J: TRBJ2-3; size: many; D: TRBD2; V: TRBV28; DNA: TGTGCCAGCAGTTTGGACGCCGGGACTAGCGCAGCCAAAGGGGATACGCAGTATTTT; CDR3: CASSLDAGTSAAKGDTQYF
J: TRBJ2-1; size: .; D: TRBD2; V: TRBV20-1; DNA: TGCAGTGAGTACCCGGGAGGGCCCCACAATGAGCAGTTCTTC; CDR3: CSEYPGGPHNEQFF
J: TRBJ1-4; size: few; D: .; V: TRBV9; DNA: TGTGCCAGCAGCGTAGGCCCGGGGGCGGCAACTAATGAAAAACTGTTTTTT; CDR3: CASSVGPGAATNEKLFF
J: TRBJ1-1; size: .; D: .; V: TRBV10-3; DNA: TGTGCCATCAGTGATGGTAAGGGGCCGAACACTGAAGCTTTCTTT; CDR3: CAISDGKGPNTEAFF
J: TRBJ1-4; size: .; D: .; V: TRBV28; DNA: TGTGCCAGCACCCCTGCCGAGAGGGAAAAACTGTTTTTT; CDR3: CASTPAEREKLFF
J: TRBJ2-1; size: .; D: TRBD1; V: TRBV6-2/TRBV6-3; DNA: TGTGCCAGCAGTTCCGCCGAGAACAGGGGGTATGAGCAGTTCTTC; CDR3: CASSSAENRGYEQFF
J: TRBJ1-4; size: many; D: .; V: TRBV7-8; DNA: TGTGCCAGCAGCTTTCGCGGTGTGAGGGAAAAACTGTTTTTT; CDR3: CASSFRGVREKLFF
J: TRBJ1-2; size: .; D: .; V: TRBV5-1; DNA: TGCGCCAGCAGCTTGGCACCCGCTAACTATGGCTACACCTTC; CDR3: CASSLAPANYGYTF
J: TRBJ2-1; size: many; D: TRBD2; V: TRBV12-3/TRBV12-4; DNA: TGTGCCAGCAGTCTCGCAGGACTAGCGGCCTACAATGAGCAGTTCTTC; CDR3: CASSLAGLAAYNEQFF
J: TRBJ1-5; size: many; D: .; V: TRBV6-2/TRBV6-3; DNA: TGTGCCAGCAGTTACGGGGTGTATAGCAATCAGCCCCAGCATTTT; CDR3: CASSYGVYSNQPQHF
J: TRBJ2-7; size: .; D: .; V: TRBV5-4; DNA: TGTGCCAGCAGCAAGATGGACAGCTACGAGCAGTACTTC; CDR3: CASSKMDSYEQYF
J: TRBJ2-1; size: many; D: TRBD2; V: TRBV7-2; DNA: TGTGCCAGCAGCCCCGGACTAGCAGGGAATGAGCAGTTCTTC; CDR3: CASSPGLAGNEQFF
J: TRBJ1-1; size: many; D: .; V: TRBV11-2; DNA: TGTGCCAGCAGCTTGAAGGGTTGGGCTTTCTTT; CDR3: CASSLKGWAFF
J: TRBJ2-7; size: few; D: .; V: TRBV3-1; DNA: TGTGCCAGCAGCCGAGGTGGGGGTTCCTACGAGCAGTACTTC; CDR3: CASSRGGGSYEQYF
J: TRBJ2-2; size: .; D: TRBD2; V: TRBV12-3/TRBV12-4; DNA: TGTGCCAGCAGTTTAGCCGTGGGACTAGCGGGAACGAACACCGGGGAGCTGTTTTTT; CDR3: CASSLAVGLAGTNTGELFF
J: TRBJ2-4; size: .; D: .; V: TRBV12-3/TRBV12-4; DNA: TGTGCCAGCAGTCCCCTAGGCAGAATAGCCAAAAACATTCAGTACTTC; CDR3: CASSPLGRIAKNIQYF
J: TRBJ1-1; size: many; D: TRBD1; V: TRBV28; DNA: TGTGCCAGCACAGGGACAGGGGAGTCGACGGGCGCTTTCTTT; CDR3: CASTGTGESTGAFF
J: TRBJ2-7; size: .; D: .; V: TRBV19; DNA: TGTGCCAGTAGTATTGCTGGGACCACCTACGAGCAGTACTTC; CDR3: CASSIAGTTYEQYF
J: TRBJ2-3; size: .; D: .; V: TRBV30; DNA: TGTGCCTGGAGAAGGACCGGGAGTAGCAATACGCAGTATTTT; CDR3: CAWRRTGSSNTQYF
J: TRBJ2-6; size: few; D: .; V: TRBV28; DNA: TGTGCCAGCAGCCACCTTACGGGCCGATCTGGGGCCAACGTCCTGACTTTC; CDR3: CASSHLTGRSGANVLTF
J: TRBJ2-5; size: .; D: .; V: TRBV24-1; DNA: TGTGCCACCAGTGAGGGGGGTAAAGAAGAGACCCAGTACTTC; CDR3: CATSEGGKEETQYF
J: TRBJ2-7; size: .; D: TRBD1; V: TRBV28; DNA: TGTGCCAGCAGTTTAGCCGGGACAGCAATAGCCTACGAGCAGTACTTC; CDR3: CASSLAGTAIAYEQYF
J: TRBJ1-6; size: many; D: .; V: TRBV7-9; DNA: TGTGCCAGCAGCTTAGTTGGAGGGCCGGATTCACCCCTCCACTTT; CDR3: CASSLVGGPDSPLHF
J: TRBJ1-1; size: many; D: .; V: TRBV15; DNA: TGTGCCACCAGCAGAGGACAGGCTTACACTGAAGCTTTCTTT; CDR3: CATSRGQAYTEAFF
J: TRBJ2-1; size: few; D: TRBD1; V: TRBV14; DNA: TGTGCCAGCAGCCAAGCCTCGAGGGACAGTTACAATGAGCAGTTCTTC; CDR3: CASSQASRDSYNEQFF
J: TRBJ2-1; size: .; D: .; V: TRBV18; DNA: TGTGCCAGCTCATCCACTCGTACCTACAATGAGCAGTTCTTC; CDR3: CASSSTRTYNEQFF
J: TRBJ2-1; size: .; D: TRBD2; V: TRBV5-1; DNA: TGCGCCAGCAGCTTGCCTACTAGCGGGAGGGCCGTCGGGGATGAGCAGTTCTTC; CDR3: CASSLPTSGRAVGDEQFF
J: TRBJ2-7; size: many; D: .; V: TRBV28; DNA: TGTGCCAGCAGTTCAAGAACCCACAAATACGAGCAGTACTTC; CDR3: CASSSRTHKYEQYF
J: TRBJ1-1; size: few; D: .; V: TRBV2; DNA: TGTGCCAGTTTCCGGGGGGGGCGAGGGAACACTGAAGCTTTCTTT; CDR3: CASFRGGRGNTEAFF
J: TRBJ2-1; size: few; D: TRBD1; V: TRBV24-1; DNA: TGTGCCACCAAGGACAGGTACAATGAGCAGTTCTTC; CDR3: CATKDRYNEQFF
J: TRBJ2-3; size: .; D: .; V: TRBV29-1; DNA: TGCAGCGTACCGGGACGGTATAGCACAGATACGCAGTATTTT; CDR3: CSVPGRYSTDTQYF
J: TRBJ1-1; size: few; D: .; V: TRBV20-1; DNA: TGCAGTGCTACAAATCAGGGGATGGCTGAAGCTTTCTTT; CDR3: CSATNQGMAEAFF
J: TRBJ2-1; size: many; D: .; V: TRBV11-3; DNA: TGTGCCAGCAGCTTAGGTCTGTCCCCCGTCCAGTTCTTC; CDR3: CASSLGLSPVQFF
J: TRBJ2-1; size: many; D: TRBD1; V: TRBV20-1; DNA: TGCAGTGCTAGGGGGCAGGGGGCGTACAATGAGCAGTTCTTC; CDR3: CSARGQGAYNEQFF